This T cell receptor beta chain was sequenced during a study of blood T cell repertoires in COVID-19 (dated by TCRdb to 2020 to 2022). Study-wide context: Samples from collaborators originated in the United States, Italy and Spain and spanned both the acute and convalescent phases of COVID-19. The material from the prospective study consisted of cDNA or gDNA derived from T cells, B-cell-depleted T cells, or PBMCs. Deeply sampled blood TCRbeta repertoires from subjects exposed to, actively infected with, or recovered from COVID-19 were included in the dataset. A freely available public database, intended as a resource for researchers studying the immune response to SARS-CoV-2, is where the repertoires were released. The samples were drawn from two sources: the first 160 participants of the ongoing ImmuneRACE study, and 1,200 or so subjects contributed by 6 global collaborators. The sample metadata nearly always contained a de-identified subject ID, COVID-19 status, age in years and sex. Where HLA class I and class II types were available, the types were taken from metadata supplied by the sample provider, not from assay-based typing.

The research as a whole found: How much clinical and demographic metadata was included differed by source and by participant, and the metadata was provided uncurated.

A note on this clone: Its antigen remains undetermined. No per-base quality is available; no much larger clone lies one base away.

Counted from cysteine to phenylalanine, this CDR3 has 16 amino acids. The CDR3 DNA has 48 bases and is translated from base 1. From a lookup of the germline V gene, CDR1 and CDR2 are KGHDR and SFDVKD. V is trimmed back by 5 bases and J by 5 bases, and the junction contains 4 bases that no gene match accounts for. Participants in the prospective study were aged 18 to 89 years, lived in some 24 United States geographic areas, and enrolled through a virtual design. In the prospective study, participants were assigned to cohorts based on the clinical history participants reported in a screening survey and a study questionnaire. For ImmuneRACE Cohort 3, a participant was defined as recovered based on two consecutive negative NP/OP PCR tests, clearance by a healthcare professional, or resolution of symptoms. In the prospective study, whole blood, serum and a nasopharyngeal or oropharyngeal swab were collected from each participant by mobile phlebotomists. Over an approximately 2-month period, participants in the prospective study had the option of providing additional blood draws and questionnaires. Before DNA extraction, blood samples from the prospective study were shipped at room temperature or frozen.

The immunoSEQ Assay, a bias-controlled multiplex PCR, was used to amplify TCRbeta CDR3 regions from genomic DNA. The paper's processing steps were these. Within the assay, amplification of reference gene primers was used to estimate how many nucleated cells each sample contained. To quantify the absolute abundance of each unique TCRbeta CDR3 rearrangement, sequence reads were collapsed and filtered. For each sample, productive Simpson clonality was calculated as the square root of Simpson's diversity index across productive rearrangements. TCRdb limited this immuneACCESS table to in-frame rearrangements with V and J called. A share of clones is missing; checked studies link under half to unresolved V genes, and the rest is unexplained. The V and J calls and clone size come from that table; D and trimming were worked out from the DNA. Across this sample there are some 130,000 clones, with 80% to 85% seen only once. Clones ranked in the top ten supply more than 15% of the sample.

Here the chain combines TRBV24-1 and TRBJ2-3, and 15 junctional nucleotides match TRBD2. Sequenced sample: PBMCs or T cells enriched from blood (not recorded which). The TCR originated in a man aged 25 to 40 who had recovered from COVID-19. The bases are TGTGCCACCAGTGGCCGGACTAGCGGGGGGGGAGATACGCAGTATTTT. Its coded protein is CATSGRTSGGGDTQYF.